Below are 17 T cell receptor beta chains sequenced from a single sample in a study of cytomegalovirus exposure and HLA in healthy donors (dated by TCRdb to 2015 to 2018). Receptors were amplified or captured by the immunoSEQ multiplex PCR assay. For the multiplex PCR, a mixture combining 60 forward primers for TCR Vbeta segments and 13 reverse primers for TCR Jbeta segments was used. The table comes from immuneACCESS by way of TCRdb, which keeps in-frame sequences with V and J called. Part of the clones is missing from these tables; in studies checked, under half for an unresolved V gene and the rest for unknown reasons. This sample lists approximately 210,000 clones; around 79% were detected once. More than 0.35% of the sample comes from the top ten. Sequencing input: PBMCs. The receptors here all came from a male donor in good health and CMV-seropositive.

The rearrangement joins TRBV6-1 to TRBJ1-1; D remains unclear. CDR3 length equals 13 residues. Germline CDR1 reads MNHNS; CDR2 reads SASEGT. Trimming took 3 bases from V and 2 from J, leaving 7 bases between them. This CDR3 is CASSEFSNTEAFF. In DNA, the CDR3 is TGTGCCAGCAGTGAGTTTAGCAACACTGAAGCTTTCTTT.

The rearrangement uses TRBV19 and TRBJ2-5; TRBD1 matches at 7 bases. V lost 6 bases to trimming and J lost 0 bases; unmatched junction nucleotides: 10. CDR1 and CDR2 (germline): LNHDA, SQIVND (reference sequence). This CDR3 is 16 amino acids long. CDR3 coding DNA: TGTGCCAGTAGCGCTACCGGGACAGCCTACCAAGAGACCCAGTACTTC. Its protein product is CASSATGTAYQETQYF.

J is TRBJ1-3 and V is TRBV5-8; D ambiguous. Trimming removed 2 bases from V and 1 base from J, with 13 bases in between. Germline CDR1 and CDR2: SGHTS and YDEGEE. The CDR3 is 16 amino acids. DNA for the CDR3: TGTGCCAGCAGCTTCGGAGGCGCCCCGTCTGGAAACACCATATATTTT. Translated: CASSFGGAPSGNTIYF.

The chain employs TRBV6-1 and TRBJ1-2, with 7 nucleotides matching TRBD1. The CDR3 contains 13 residues. With V trimmed by 7 bases and J by 8 bases, 10 bases remained unmatched. Germline CDR1 and CDR2: MNHNS and SASEGT. CDR3 residues: CASKETGVPGYTF. CDR3 bases: TGTGCCAGCAAGGAAACAGGGGTACCGGGCTACACCTTC.

CDR3 amino acids: CASSLSGTTNTGELFF. DNA of the CDR3: TGTGCCAGCAGCTTATCCGGGACTACGAACACCGGGGAGCTGTTTTTT. The V and J genes are TRBV11-2 and TRBJ2-2; 7 bases align to TRBD2. V lost 2 bases, J lost 0 bases, and 3 bases stayed unmatched. The CDR3 has 16 amino acids. The germline V gene has CDR1 SGHAT and CDR2 FQNNGV.

The chain combines TRBV7-3 with TRBJ2-2, with 9 bases that match TRBD1. Losses at the gene ends were 5 bases for V and 8 bases for J; bases not matched to a gene: 9. Germline assignment: CDR1 SGHTA and CDR2 FQGTGA. This CDR3 region has 15 residues. DNA of the CDR3: TGTGCCAGCAGCGCAACAGGGGGCGTGGGAGGGGAGCTGTTTTTT. Residues: CASSATGGVGGELFF.

The chain is built from TRBV2 and TRBJ1-1; 7 bases line up with TRBD1. This CDR3 is 13 amino acids long. Germline CDR1 is SNHLY and CDR2 is FYNNEI. J lost 3 bases, V lost 11 bases, and 9 bases had no gene match. The CDR3 region is CAGNRGEHTEAFF. In DNA, the CDR3 is TGTGCCGGCAACAGGGGAGAGCACACTGAAGCTTTCTTT.

This rearrangement joins TRBV11-2 to TRBJ2-3, with TRBD1 identical over 7 bases. This CDR3 has 14 residues. Unmatched junction bases numbered 3, after V lost 4 bases and J lost 2 bases. CDR1 and CDR2 (germline): SGHAT, FQNNGV. CDR3 nucleotide sequence: TGTGCCAGCAGCTCGGGACAGATCACAGATACGCAGTATTTT. It encodes CASSSGQITDTQYF.

The chain carries TRBV7-3 and TRBJ1-1; D gene unclear. From germline, CDR1 is SGHTA and CDR2 FQGTGA. The CDR3 sequence is 14 residues long. V lost 3 bases to trimming and J lost 4 bases, with 12 bases between them. CDR3 amino acids: CASSFGGPPTEAFF. CDR3 in DNA: TGTGCCAGCAGCTTTGGAGGCCCCCCCACTGAAGCTTTCTTT.

The rearrangement uses TRBV7-2 and TRBJ1-1; 8 bases fit TRBD1. Trimming cost V 6 bases and J 5 bases; bases outside gene matches: 5. The CDR3 covers 13 residues. Germline values: CDR1 SGHTA, CDR2 FQGNSA. As DNA, the CDR3 is TGTGCCAGCAGACCAGGGGGCGTAACTGAAGCTTTCTTT. Its protein product is CASRPGGVTEAFF. The whole variable domain, filled in from reference TRBV7-2 and TRBJ1-1, reads GAGVSQSPSNKVTEKGKDVELRCDPISGHTALYWYRQSLGQGLEFLIYFQGNSAPDKSGLPSDRFSAERTGGSVSTLTIQRTQQEDSAVYLCASRPGGVTEAFFGQGTRLTVV.

The gene calls are TRBV7-9 and TRBJ2-7; 7 nucleotides agree with TRBD2. Germline CDR1 reads SEHNR; CDR2 reads FQNEAQ (reference sequence). The CDR3 is 12 amino acids. V lost 6 bases to trimming and J lost 6 bases; unmatched junction nucleotides: 5. CDR3 protein: CASSLRGVEQYF. The CDR3 nucleotides read TGTGCCAGCAGTTTACGGGGGGTCGAGCAGTACTTC.

This clone has a handful of counts. This chain uses TRBV27 with TRBJ2-7; 7 bases match TRBD1. This CDR3 contains 13 residues. J gave up 1 base and V 6 bases, and 3 bases lay outside the gene matches. The V gene's germline CDR1 is MNHEY and CDR2 SMNVEV (reference sequence). CDR3 in amino acids: CASSRDSSYEQYF. The CDR3 DNA sequence: TGTGCCAGCAGCCGGGACAGTTCCTACGAGCAGTACTTC.

This chain joins TRBV29-1 and TRBJ1-1, with TRBD1 identical over 7 bases. With 6 bases clipped from V and 0 bases from J, the junction kept 10 bases outside the gene matches. This CDR3 spans 15 amino acids. Looked up from germline, CDR1 is SQVTM and CDR2 is ANQGSEA. CDR3 DNA: TGCAGCGTGAGGGCAGGGGGATTTATGAACACTGAAGCTTTCTTT. Translating gives CSVRAGGFMNTEAFF.

This rearrangement joins TRBV2 to TRBJ2-3; a weak D match, TRBD1 (5 bases). The CDR3 sequence is 14 residues long. V lost 6 bases and J 1 base, leaving 11 bases between the germline ends. The germline V gene has CDR1 SNHLY and CDR2 FYNNEI. The DNA for the CDR3 is TGTGCCAGCAGGTTGACAGAGCGCACAGATACGCAGTATTTT. Amino acid sequence: CASRLTERTDTQYF.

V usage is TRBV5-1 and J usage is TRBJ2-2; 8 nucleotides agree with TRBD1. Germline CDR1 SGHRS, CDR2 YFSETQ. J lost 7 bases, V lost 2 bases, and 7 bases had no gene match. The CDR3 length is 15 residues. CDR3 sequence: CASSFSGTGIGELFF. CDR3 in DNA: TGCGCCAGCAGCTTTTCCGGGACAGGAATCGGGGAGCTGTTTTTT. Full variable domain (rest looked up from reference TRBV5-1 and TRBJ2-2): KAGVTQTPRYLIKTRGQQVTLSCSPISGHRSVSWYQQTPGQGLQFLFEYFSETQRNKGNFPGRFSGRQFSNSRSEMNVSTLELGDSALYLCASSFSGTGIGELFFGEGSRLTVL.

CDR3 coding DNA: TGTGCCAGCAGCGCATGGGGCCCCTCCTCAGATACGCAGTATTTT. This codes for CASSAWGPSSDTQYF. The chain links TRBV6-1 to TRBJ2-3, with a weak D call TRBD1 (5 bases). CDR3 length: 15 amino acids. In germline, CDR1 is MNHNS, CDR2 SASEGT. With 6 bases removed from V and 4 bases from J, the gap between germline ends came to 17 bases.

The chain joins TRBV4-3 to TRBJ2-1; D unresolved. V was trimmed by 4 bases and J by 5 bases, leaving 18 bases between them. The CDR3 spans 16 residues. The germline V gene has CDR1 LGHNA and CDR2 YSLEER. The CDR3 reads CASSPYEESPHNEQFF. The CDR3 DNA reads as TGCGCCAGCAGCCCTTATGAGGAGTCGCCTCACAATGAGCAGTTCTTC.